This TCR beta chain is drawn from a study of blood T cells in healthy people across ages (dated by TCRdb to the mid-2010s). Describing the broader study: In model experiments, template switching captured roughly one uniquely barcoded TCR beta cDNA molecule for every two T cells. Age-related changes in TCR beta repertoire diversity were measured in the study by deep sequencing normalized with unique cDNA molecular identifiers. The donors were divided into four age groups: young (average about 16 years), middle-aged (approximately 39), aged (about 60) and long-lived (82). To avoid experimental bias, donors of different ages were randomly spread across the sequencing lanes. The study analyzed two additional independent replicas of 1 million unique cDNA reads from the same blood draw for two donors, one aged 18 to 29 and one aged 80 or older.

Trimming at the junction amounts to 1 base on V and 6 bases on J, and the germline ends lie 7 bases apart. According to the germline V gene, CDR1 reads SGHDN and CDR2 reads FVKESK. Measured from the cysteine to the phenylalanine, the CDR3 is 13 residues long. The read is trimmed to its CDR3 DNA, 39 bases read in frame from base 1. Library preparation was by 5' RACE. The run used an Illumina HiSeq 2500. A second about 6 to 11 cycle PCR used a sample-barcoded 5' primer and a J-beta primer mix. A template-switch 5' adaptor carrying 12 random nucleotides introduced a unique molecular identifier onto each TCR beta cDNA molecule. Each sample yielded at least 3 million CDR3-containing paired-end reads. First-strand cDNA synthesis was performed from all RNA using the Mint cDNA synthesis kit, with priming by a TRBC-specific oligonucleotide. Following uracil-DNA glycosylase treatment, all cDNA underwent a first 18-cycle PCR with the universal primers M1SS and BC2_uni_R. Regarding the original processing steps: For normalization, 1 million high-quality reads, each with a distinct molecular identifier, were randomly selected from each sample. Reads sharing molecular identifiers were discarded rather than binned into consensus sequences. MiTCR, run with a Q25 quality threshold and the strictest error-elimination algorithm, handled CDR3 identification, clonotype clustering and error correction. A nonparametric unseen species model with Euler transformation was used to estimate a lower bound on total TCR beta diversity. In TCRdb, the public reads were trimmed at Q25 with fastp and aligned with MiXCR, with productive beta chains retained. Records with the same CDR3 protein are collapsed into one entry carrying the most frequent genes and DNA. TCRdb's processing, not the authors' own work, is the source of the V and J calls. This sample gives fewer than 750,000 distinct CDR3 sequences in total; 52% of them show up just once. Less than 15% of the sample is held by the ten biggest clonotypes.

This clonotype occurred many times. It has no known antigen specificity. It has no much larger one-base neighbor in the sample; base qualities were not kept. Donors were approximately 42 systemically healthy Caucasian individuals from Russia aged roughly 6 to 90 years. Around 10 milliliters of peripheral blood were collected from each donor into EDTA-treated Vacutainer tubes. Ficoll-Paque density-gradient centrifugation was used to isolate PBMCs, with at least 6 million per sample. Total RNA, at least 6 micrograms per sample, was extracted from PBMCs with Trizol reagent. The percentages of naive CD45RAhigh/CD27high T cells were determined by flow cytometry on a PBMC aliquot from every donor. General conclusions and limits of the study: Compared with the aged group, the long-lived group had more naive CD4+ T cells, fewer expanded clones and increased TCR diversity, a pattern suggesting age selection. Estimates of total diversity based on one million sequenced T cells were considered lower bounds and underestimates. Observed TCR beta diversity correlated strongly with the percentage of naive T cells measured by flow cytometry. As age increased, observed TCR beta diversity per million T cells dropped in a roughly linear way, and a significant reduction was already evident by age 40. Because the CMV infection status of the donors was unknown, age-related changes in expanded clonotypes may potentially have been confounded. Since profiling was done on bulk unsorted PBMCs, naive and antigen-experienced compartments could not be conclusively compared.

The origin of this receptor is a woman of 80 years or more in good health. The chain uses TRBV14 and TRBJ2-4; a confident D gene designation cannot be given. The material sequenced was blood. Read as DNA, the sequence is TGTGCCAGCAGCCAAGGTTTCTTAAACATTCAGTACTTC. This is translated as CASSQGFLNIQYF. Reference TRBV14 and TRBJ2-4 genes cover what lies past the CDR3, so the full variable domain is EAGVTQFPSHSVIEKGQTVTLRCDPISGHDNLYWYRRVMGKEIKFLLHFVKESKQDESGMPNNRFLAERTGGTYSTLKVQPAELEDSGVYFCASSQGFLNIQYFGAGTRLSVL.